The 22 T cell receptor beta chains listed next were all sequenced from one sample in a study of blood T cells in healthy people across ages (dated by TCRdb to the mid-2010s). Library construction relied on 5' RACE. Sequencing used an Illumina HiSeq 2500. The second PCR ran for roughly 7 to 12 cycles and used a J-beta primer mix along with a sample-barcoded 5' primer. The public reads were quality trimmed at Q25 with fastp and then assembled into clones with MiXCR by TCRdb, keeping productive beta chains. Merged by CDR3 protein, the rows form single entries marked with the most common genes and DNA. The sample data list 800,000 or so distinct CDR3 sequences, and about half of these were observed just once. The ten largest clones take up roughly 18% of the sample. The material sequenced was blood. These receptors originate from an elderly man in good health.

V is TRBV7-9 and J is TRBJ2-7, with D possibly being TRBD2 (5 bases). Matching the DNA end better, TRBJ2-5 makes the J call doubtful. CDR1 and CDR2 (germline): SEHNR, FQNEAQ (reference sequence). There are 15 residues in the CDR3. The CDR3 DNA follows: TGTGCCAGCAGCACGCGTAGGACTTTAGGGGAGACCCAGTACTTC. Its translation is CASSTRRTLGETQYF.

This clonotype has more than one count but fewer than ten. The chain joins TRBV29-1 to TRBJ1-2; TRBD1 aligns across 7 bases. The trim removed 2 bases at V and 8 bases at J, leaving 2 bases unmatched. The CDR3 runs 11 residues. Germline V CDR1 and CDR2: SQVTM, ANQGSEA. In DNA form, the CDR3 reads TGCAGCGTTGAAAGGGGGCACGGCTACACCTTC. Its translation is CSVERGHGYTF.

CDR3 sequence: CASLLAGGGRDEQFF. The CDR3 DNA sequence: TGTGCCAGCCTTTTAGCGGGAGGGGGCAGGGATGAGCAGTTCTTC. The chain carries TRBV7-2 and TRBJ2-1, with TRBD2 identical over 11 bases. The germline V gene encodes CDR1 SGHTA and CDR2 FQGNSA. CDR3 size: 15 residues. V lost 8 bases and J lost 8; bases outside the gene matches: 11.

CDR3 residues: CASSQVTSGGDPAQYF. CDR3 bases: TGTGCCAGCAGCCAAGTTACTAGCGGGGGGGATCCGGCCCAGTACTTC. This rearrangement joins TRBV4-2 to TRBJ2-5; 13 nucleotides line up with TRBD2. Germline V gene sequence: CDR1 LGHNA, CDR2 YNFKEQ. V gave up 1 base and J gave up 9 bases; unmatched junction bases: 8. This CDR3 spans 16 amino acids.

The rearrangement joins TRBV5-1 to TRBJ1-1, with 9 nucleotides matching TRBD1. Trimming cost V 5 bases and J 5 bases; bases outside gene matches: 13. The CDR3 extends over 16 amino acids. CDR1 and CDR2 (germline): SGHRS, YFSETQ. The CDR3 nucleotides read TGCGCCAGCAGTCTGTCCCCGGGACAGGGAGAAACTGAAGCTTTCTTT. Translated: CASSLSPGQGETEAFF.

This CDR3 is CASSQDSYGGGYTF. The CDR3 DNA reads as TGTGCCAGCAGCCAAGATTCGTACGGGGGAGGCTACACCTTC. This chain links TRBV4-2 with TRBJ1-2, with D perhaps matching TRBD1 (5 bases). The V gene lost 0 bases and the J gene lost 8 bases, with 13 bases spanning the gap. CDR3 length: 14 residues. The germline gives CDR1 LGHNA, CDR2 YNFKEQ.

The chain links TRBV27 to TRBJ2-1; D gene ambiguous. Trimming stripped 1 base from V and 15 bases from J, with 16 bases between. The CDR3 length is 13 residues. Germline lookup yields CDR1 MNHEY and CDR2 SMNVEV (reference sequence). The CDR3 loop is CASSLYGQASMFF. The CDR3 bases are TGTGCCAGCAGTTTATATGGGCAAGCTTCGATGTTCTTC.

The gene calls are TRBV29-1 and TRBJ2-5, with 7 positions matching TRBD1. Germline lookup yields CDR1 SQVTM and CDR2 ANQGSEA. The CDR3 totals 12 residues. The ends lost 4 bases at V and 11 bases at J; junction bases unmatched: 10. CDR3: CSVGQGSNVQYF. The CDR3, as DNA: TGCAGCGTTGGACAGGGCAGCAACGTGCAGTACTTC.

This clonotype was counted a few times. The chain links TRBV6-6 to TRBJ2-1; the D gene could be TRBD1 or TRBD2 (5 bases each). This CDR3 contains 12 residues. Trimming pared 8 bases from V and 7 bases from J, leaving 12 bases between. The germline CDR1 and CDR2 sequences are MNHNY and SVGAGI (reference sequence). The CDR3 nucleotides read TGTGCCAGCGGACGGGGCTTAAATGAGCAGTTCTTC. Translation gives CASGRGLNEQFF.

The rearrangement links TRBV6-6 to TRBJ2-5, with D unclear. The CDR3 sequence is 13 residues long. Trimming left V 6 bases short and J 2 bases short, with 10 bases between. The germline CDR1 and CDR2 sequences are MNHNY and SVGAGI (reference sequence). CDR3 residues: CASRSLVQETQYF. Written as DNA, the CDR3 is TGTGCCAGCAGGAGCTTGGTACAAGAGACCCAGTACTTC.

This clonotype occurred many times. The rearrangement links TRBV30 to TRBJ2-5; D is unresolved. Deletions cut 0 bases from V and 5 bases from J, with 4 bases between. Germline assignment: CDR1 GTSNPN and CDR2 SVGIG (reference sequence). The CDR3 spans 11 residues. This CDR3 is CAWSVGETQYF. In DNA, the CDR3 is TGTGCCTGGAGTGTTGGGGAGACCCAGTACTTC.

The J gene is TRBJ2-1, the V gene TRBV30; 13 positions agree with TRBD2. This CDR3 comprises 15 residues. Per the germline V gene, CDR1 is GTSNPN and CDR2 is SVGIG (reference sequence). J gave up 3 bases and V 2 bases, and 1 base lay outside the gene matches. The CDR3 region is CAWSWTSGSYNEQFF. The CDR3 nucleotides read TGTGCCTGGAGTTGGACTAGCGGGAGCTACAATGAGCAGTTCTTC. The full variable domain, with the rest looked up from reference TRBV30 and TRBJ2-1, is SQTIHQWPATLVQPVGSPLSLECTVEGTSNPNLYWYRQAAGRGLQLLFYSVGIGQISSEVPQNLSASRPQDRQFILSSKKLLLSDSGFYLCAWSWTSGSYNEQFFGPGTRLTVL.

The gene calls are TRBV28 and TRBJ2-1, with 12 bases fitting TRBD2. Unmatched junction bases numbered 10, after V lost 8 bases and J lost 2 bases. The CDR3 sequence is 17 residues long. The germline V gene has CDR1 MDHEN and CDR2 SYDVKM. CDR3 residues: CASRRLAGEGTYNEQFF. The DNA for the CDR3 is TGTGCCAGCCGAAGACTAGCGGGAGAGGGGACCTACAATGAGCAGTTCTTC.

The chain couples TRBV5-5 to TRBJ2-3; no firm D call. The germline V and J ends were trimmed by 0 bases and 0 bases, with 11 bases remaining between them. CDR1 SGHKS and CDR2 YYEKEE come from the germline V gene (reference sequence). CDR3 length: 16 amino acids. The CDR3 loop is CASSLAGSASTDTQYF. CDR3 in DNA: TGTGCCAGCAGCTTGGCCGGGTCAGCTAGCACAGATACGCAGTATTTT.

The rearrangement links TRBV7-2 to TRBJ1-2; 7 nucleotides align to TRBD1. The CDR3 is 17 amino acids. Germline CDR1 is SGHTA and CDR2 is FQGNSA. V lost 5 bases, J lost 6 bases, and 18 bases stayed unmatched. The CDR3 DNA reads as TGTGCCAGCAGCGAACAGACAGGGCACTCCAAGAGCGATGGCTACACCTTC. Protein: CASSEQTGHSKSDGYTF.

This clonotype has a count of ten or more. This sequence joins TRBV20-1 and TRBJ1-4; tentatively, D is TRBD1 (5 bases). V was cut by 0 bases and J by 4 bases, with 9 bases left in between. The germline gives CDR1 DFQATT, CDR2 SNEGSKA (reference sequence). The length of the CDR3 is 14 residues. The CDR3: CSARDGAFNEKLFF. The CDR3 DNA follows: TGCAGTGCTAGAGATGGGGCGTTTAATGAAAAACTGTTTTTT.

The V call is TRBV20-1, the J call TRBJ1-4, with 7 bases lining up with TRBD1. Germline trimming cut 5 bases from V and 7 bases from J; bases unmatched to any gene: 10. This CDR3 contains 14 residues. Germline V gene sequence: CDR1 DFQATT, CDR2 SNEGSKA (reference sequence). The chain's CDR3 is CSALYRGGIEKLFF. The DNA for the CDR3 is TGCAGTGCTCTATACAGGGGCGGGATTGAAAAACTGTTTTTT.

The chain carries TRBV12-3 or TRBV12-4 and TRBJ2-7, with 8 positions matching TRBD2. V lost 5 bases to trimming and J lost 6 bases; unmatched junction nucleotides: 9. This CDR3 has 14 residues. The CDR3 coding sequence is TGTGCCAGCAGTGTGACTAGCGTCGGGGGCGAGCAGTACTTC. It yields the protein CASSVTSVGGEQYF.

The CDR3 sequence is CASSRVGSGANVLTF. In nucleotides, the CDR3 is TGTGCCAGCAGCCGTGTGGGTTCTGGGGCCAACGTCCTGACTTTC. The chain joins TRBV14 to TRBJ2-6; unclear D gene. The V gene's germline CDR1 is SGHDN and CDR2 FVKESK. Trimming stripped 4 bases from V and 1 base from J, with 8 bases between. This CDR3 has 15 amino acids.

This rearrangement joins TRBV2 to TRBJ1-5; unclear D gene. The germline gives CDR1 SNHLY, CDR2 FYNNEI. V dropped 4 bases and J dropped 0 bases, with 7 bases sitting between them. CDR3 length equals 14 residues. The CDR3 nucleotides are TGTGCCAGCAGTGGGGCATTTAGCAATCAGCCCCAGCATTTT. This codes for CASSGAFSNQPQHF. Together with reference TRBV2 and TRBJ1-5, the CDR3 gives the full variable domain: EPEVTQTPSHQVTQMGQEVILRCVPISNHLYFYWYRQILGQKVEFLVSFYNNEISEKSEIFDDQFSVERPDGSNFTLKIRSTKLEDSAMYFCASSGAFSNQPQHFGDGTRLSIL.

With respect to this clonotype: This may come from a read error, since a much larger clone is one base off. The V call is TRBV9, the J call TRBJ2-7; 12 bases map to TRBD2. The trim removed 4 bases at V and 7 bases at J, leaving 12 bases unmatched. CDR1 and CDR2 (germline): SGDLS, YYNGEE. The CDR3 is 16 amino acids. The CDR3 nucleotides are TGTGCCAGCAGCCCAACTAGCGGGAGGCATGGCAATGAGCAGTACTTC. Its translation is CASSPTSGRHGNEQYF.

This clonotype was observed once. This rearrangement joins TRBV24-1 to TRBJ2-1; D is uncertain. CDR1 is KGHDR and CDR2 is SFDVKD in the germline V gene. The V end was cut by 3 bases, the J end by 8 bases, with 10 bases between. The length of the CDR3 is 13 residues. CDR3 amino acids: CATSDRGGDEQFF. DNA of the CDR3: TGTGCCACCAGTGATCGAGGTGGAGATGAGCAGTTCTTC.